Given below is one T cell receptor beta chain in context. This clonotype was seen ten or more times. Its binding antigen is unknown. No base quality information exists; no much larger clone differs at one position. The sample's treatment or condition label is to be understood as: live attenuated yellow fever vaccine strain. A standard Ficoll-Paque protocol was used to isolate PBMCs from peripheral blood. Dynabeads CD4 and CD8 positive selection kits were used to isolate CD4 and CD8 T-cell fractions. TriZol was used to extract RNA from bulk PBMCs, from CD4 and CD8 fractions, and from dextramer-positive and dextramer-negative fractions. This record belongs to a study of T cells after yellow fever vaccination (dated by TCRdb to the late 2010s). Turning to the overall study: The SMART-Seq v4 Ultra Low Input RNA kit was used to prepare libraries from fractions with low cell numbers. Two healthy male donors, one aged 18 to 30 and one aged 30 to 40 years, made up the cohort. To track T-cell clones before and after primary and booster YFV17D yellow fever vaccination, bulk TCR alpha and beta repertoires were sequenced longitudinally. Blood was collected at multiple timepoints before and after primary and secondary immunization, and bulk PBMC replicates and cell subsets were isolated. Study-wide findings and limitations: Computational filtering was needed because FACS-sorted repertoires could contain abundant contaminating clonotypes from the bulk population. Because only a couple of donors were included in the study, the extent to which the findings can be generalized is limited. Compared with the primary T-cell response, the secondary T-cell response was weaker but faster, peaking on day 5 rather than day 15. Most clones expanded after primary vaccination (almost 97% of CD4 and roughly 90% of CD8) were re-detected after the booster, suggesting that broad memory maintenance occurred. A small fraction of clonotypes appeared in both the CD4 and CD8 compartments, likely as a result of convergent recombination.

The instrument given in TCRdb is Illumina NovaSeq 6000. TCR cDNA was made using 5'RACE template switching, a step that added a universal primer site and unique molecular identifiers. Priming of cDNA synthesis was performed from both the TCR alpha and TCR beta constant segments. Library amplification used two PCR steps, and the second PCR step added sample barcodes and sequencing adapters. Libraries were sequenced on Illumina HiSeq 2500 (2x100 bp) or NovaSeq (2x150 bp). In the source study's methods: MIGEC handled demultiplexing of reads and collapsing into UMI consensus sequences, while MiXCR performed V(D)J alignment. Vaccine-responding clonotypes were identified with edgeR using replicate PBMC samples, with FDR below 0.01 and a log2 fold change above 5 up to day 15 being required. Each bulk clonotype was labeled CD4 or CD8 based on which sequenced repertoire, CD4 or CD8, contained the clonotype at higher abundance. TCRdb reworked the public reads: Q25 trimming with fastp, MiXCR clone assembly, productive beta chains retained. Under each unique CDR3 protein, matching rows form one entry showing the most common genes and DNA. The V and J calls here are based on TCRdb, not the publication. For this sample there are around 100,000 distinct CDR3 sequences; roughly 5.8% appear just once. Of the sample, more than 40% falls within the top ten clones.

V and J are trimmed by 0 bases and 7 bases, and the gene matches miss 3 bases of the junction. CDR1 and CDR2 are drawn from the germline V gene: LGHNA, YSLEER. The CDR3 sequence holds 16 residues, the cysteine and phenylalanine included. Just the 48-base CDR3 DNA is kept, in frame starting at base 1. The chain is encoded by TRBV4-3 joined to TRBJ2-1; 13 central nucleotides agree with TRBD2. This TCR derives from a man between 18 and 35 years old who received the YFV17D yellow fever vaccine. This sample comprised CD8+ T cells sorted from PBMCs, obtained 10 days after the yellow fever booster vaccination. The DNA reads TGCGCCAGCAGCCAAGATGTGGGACTAGCGGGGAATGAGCAGTTCTTC. It encodes CASSQDVGLAGNEQFF.